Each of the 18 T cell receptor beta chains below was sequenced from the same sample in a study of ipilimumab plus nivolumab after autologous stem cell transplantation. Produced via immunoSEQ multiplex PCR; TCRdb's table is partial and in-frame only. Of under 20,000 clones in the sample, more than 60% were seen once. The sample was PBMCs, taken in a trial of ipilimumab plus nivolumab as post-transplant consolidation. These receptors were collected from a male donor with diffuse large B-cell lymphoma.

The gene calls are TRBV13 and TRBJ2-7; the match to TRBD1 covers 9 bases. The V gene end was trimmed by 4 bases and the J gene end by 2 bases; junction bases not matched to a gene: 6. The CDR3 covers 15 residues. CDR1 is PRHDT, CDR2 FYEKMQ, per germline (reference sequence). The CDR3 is CASSSPGQGAYEQYF. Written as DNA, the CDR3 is TGTGCCAGCAGCTCCCCGGGACAGGGAGCCTACGAGCAGTACTTC. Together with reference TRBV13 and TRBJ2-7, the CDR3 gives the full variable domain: AAGVIQSPRHLIKEKRETATLKCYPIPRHDTVYWYQQGPGQDPQFLISFYEKMQSDKGSIPDRFSAQQFSDYHSELNMSSLELGDSALYFCASSSPGQGAYEQYFGPGTRLTVT.

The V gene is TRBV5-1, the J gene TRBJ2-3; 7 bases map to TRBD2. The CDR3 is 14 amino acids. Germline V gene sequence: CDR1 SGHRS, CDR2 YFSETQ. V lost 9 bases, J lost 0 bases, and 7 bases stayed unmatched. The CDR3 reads CATRDYSSTDTQYF. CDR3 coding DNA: TGCGCCACCCGGGACTACTCTAGCACAGATACGCAGTATTTT.

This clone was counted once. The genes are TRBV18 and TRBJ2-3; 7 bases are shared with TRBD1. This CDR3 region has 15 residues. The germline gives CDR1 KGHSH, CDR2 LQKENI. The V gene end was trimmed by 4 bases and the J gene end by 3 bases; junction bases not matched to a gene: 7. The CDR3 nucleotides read TGTGCCAGCTCACACCGGGACAGCTTAACAGATACGCAGTATTTT. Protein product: CASSHRDSLTDTQYF. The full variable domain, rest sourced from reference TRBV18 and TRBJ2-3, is NAGVMQNPRHLVRRRGQEARLRCSPMKGHSHVYWYRQLPEEGLKFMVYLQKENIIDESGMPKERFSAEFPKEGPSILRIQQVVRGDSAAYFCASSHRDSLTDTQYFGPGTRLTVL.

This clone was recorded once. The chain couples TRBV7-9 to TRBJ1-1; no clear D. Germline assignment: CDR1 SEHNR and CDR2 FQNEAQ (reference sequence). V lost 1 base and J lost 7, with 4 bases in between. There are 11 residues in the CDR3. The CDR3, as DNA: TGTGCCAGCAGCTTAGTAGGTGAAGCTTTCTTT. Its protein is CASSLVGEAFF. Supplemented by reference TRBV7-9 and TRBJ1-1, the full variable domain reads DTGVSQNPRHKITKRGQNVTFRCDPISEHNRLYWYRQTLGQGPEFLTYFQNEAQLEKSRLLSDRFSAERPKGSFSTLEIQRTEQGDSAMYLCASSLVGEAFFGQGTRLTVV.

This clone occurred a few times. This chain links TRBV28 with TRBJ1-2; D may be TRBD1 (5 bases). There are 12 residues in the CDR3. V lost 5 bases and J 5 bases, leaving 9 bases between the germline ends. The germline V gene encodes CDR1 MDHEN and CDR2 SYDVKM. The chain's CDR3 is CASSAGRYGYTF. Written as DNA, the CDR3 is TGTGCCAGCAGTGCAGGGAGGTATGGCTACACCTTC.

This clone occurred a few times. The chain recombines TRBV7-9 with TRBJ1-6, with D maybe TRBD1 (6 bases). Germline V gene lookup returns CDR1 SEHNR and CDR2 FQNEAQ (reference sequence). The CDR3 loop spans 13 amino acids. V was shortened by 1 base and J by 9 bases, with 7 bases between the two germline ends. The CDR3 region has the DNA TGTGCCAGCAGCTTAGAGACAGGTTCACCCCTCCACTTT. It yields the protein CASSLETGSPLHF.

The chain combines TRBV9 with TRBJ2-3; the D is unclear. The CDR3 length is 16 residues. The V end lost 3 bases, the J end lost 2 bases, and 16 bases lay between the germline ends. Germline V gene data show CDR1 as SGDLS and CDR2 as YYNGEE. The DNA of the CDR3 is TGTGCCAGCAGCGATATCGACCAAAGAGCCACAGATACGCAGTATTTT. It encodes CASSDIDQRATDTQYF.

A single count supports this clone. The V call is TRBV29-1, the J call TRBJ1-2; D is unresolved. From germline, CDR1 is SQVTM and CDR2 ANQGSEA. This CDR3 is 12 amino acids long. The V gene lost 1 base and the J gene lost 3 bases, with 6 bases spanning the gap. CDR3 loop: CSVEVGDYGYTF. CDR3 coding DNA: TGCAGCGTTGAAGTCGGTGACTATGGCTACACCTTC.

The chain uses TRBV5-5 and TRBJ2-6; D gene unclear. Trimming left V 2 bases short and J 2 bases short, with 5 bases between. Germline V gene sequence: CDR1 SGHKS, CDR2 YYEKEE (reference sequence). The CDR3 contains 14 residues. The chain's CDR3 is CASSFTPGANVLTF. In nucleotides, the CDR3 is TGTGCCAGCAGCTTTACGCCTGGGGCCAACGTCCTGACTTTC.

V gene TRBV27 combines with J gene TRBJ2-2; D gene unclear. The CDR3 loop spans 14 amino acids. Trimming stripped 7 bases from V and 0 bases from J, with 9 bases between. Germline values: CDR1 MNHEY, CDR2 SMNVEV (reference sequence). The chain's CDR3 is CASKGSSNTGELFF. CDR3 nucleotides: TGTGCCAGCAAGGGCAGCTCGAACACCGGGGAGCTGTTTTTT.

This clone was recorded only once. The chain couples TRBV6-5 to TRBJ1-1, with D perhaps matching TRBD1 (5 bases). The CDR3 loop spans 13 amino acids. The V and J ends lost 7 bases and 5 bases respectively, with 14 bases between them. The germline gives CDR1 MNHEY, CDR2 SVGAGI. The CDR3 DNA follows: TGTGCCAGCAACCAAAGAGGGGAAACTGAAGCTTTCTTT. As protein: CASNQRGETEAFF.

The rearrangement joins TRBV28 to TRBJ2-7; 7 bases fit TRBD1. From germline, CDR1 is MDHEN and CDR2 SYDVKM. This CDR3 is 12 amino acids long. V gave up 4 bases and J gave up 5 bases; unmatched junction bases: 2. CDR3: CASSSDRHEQYF. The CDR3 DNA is TGTGCCAGCAGTTCGGACAGGCACGAGCAGTACTTC.

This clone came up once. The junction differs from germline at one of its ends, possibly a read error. The CDR3 region has the DNA TGTGCCAGCAGCTTGCTCCCCCTAGCGGTAAATGGGCAGTTCTTC. Residues: CASSLLPLAVNGQFF. The chain recombines TRBV5-4 with TRBJ2-1; 7 positions agree with TRBD2. This CDR3 contains 15 residues. Germline V gene data show CDR1 as SGHNT and CDR2 as YYREEE (reference sequence).

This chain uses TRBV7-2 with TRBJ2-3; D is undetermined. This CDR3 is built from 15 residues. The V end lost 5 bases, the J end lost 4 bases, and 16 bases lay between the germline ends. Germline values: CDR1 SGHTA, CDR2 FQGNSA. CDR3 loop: CASSPAHYGADTQYF. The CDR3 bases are TGTGCCAGCAGCCCAGCTCACTATGGAGCAGATACGCAGTATTTT.

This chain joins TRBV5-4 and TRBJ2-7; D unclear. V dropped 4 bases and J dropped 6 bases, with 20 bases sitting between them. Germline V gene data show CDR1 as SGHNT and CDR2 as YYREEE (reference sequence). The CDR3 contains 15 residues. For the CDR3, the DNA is TGTGCCAGCAGCCCACCCGGAGCCCGAGGATTCGAGCAGTACTTC. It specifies CASSPPGARGFEQYF.

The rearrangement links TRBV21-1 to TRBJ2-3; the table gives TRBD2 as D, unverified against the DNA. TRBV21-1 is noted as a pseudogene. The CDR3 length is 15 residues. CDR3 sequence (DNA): TGTGCCAGCAGCCCTCGAGGGATGGGTACAGATACGCAGTATTTT. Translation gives CASSPRGMGTDTQYF.

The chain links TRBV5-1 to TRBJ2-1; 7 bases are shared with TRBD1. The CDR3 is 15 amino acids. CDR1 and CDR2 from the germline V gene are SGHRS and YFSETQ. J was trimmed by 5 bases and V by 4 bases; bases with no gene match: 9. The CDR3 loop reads CASSAIPGQNNEQFF. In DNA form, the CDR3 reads TGCGCCAGCAGCGCGATACCGGGACAGAACAATGAGCAGTTCTTC. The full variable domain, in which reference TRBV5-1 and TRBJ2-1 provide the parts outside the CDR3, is KAGVTQTPRYLIKTRGQQVTLSCSPISGHRSVSWYQQTPGQGLQFLFEYFSETQRNKGNFPGRFSGRQFSNSRSEMNVSTLELGDSALYLCASSAIPGQNNEQFFGPGTRLTVL.

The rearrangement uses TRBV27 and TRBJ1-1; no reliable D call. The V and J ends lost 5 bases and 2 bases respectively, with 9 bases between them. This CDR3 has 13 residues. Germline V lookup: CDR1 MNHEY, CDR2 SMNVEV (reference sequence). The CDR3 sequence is CASSPRSNTEAFF. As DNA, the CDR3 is TGTGCCAGCAGTCCCCGGAGCAACACTGAAGCTTTCTTT.